This T cell receptor (beta chain) was identified during a study of T cell repertoires in cytomegalovirus infection (dated by TCRdb to about 2019). Describing the broader study: Recently identified HLA-C-restricted CMV epitopes, whose presentation resists viral immunomodulation, were targeted by peptide stimulations together with well-studied HLA-B-restricted epitopes. Donor HLA type was relevant to the analysis, because carriage of CMV infection together with the matching HLA type was indicated by public TCR beta signatures.

From its cysteine to its phenylalanine, the CDR3 spans 15 amino acids. The entry retains the CDR3 DNA only, 45 bases that are in frame from base 1. The germline V and J ends show losses of 5 bases and 3 bases respectively, and no gene match explains 8 bases of the junction. CDR1 and CDR2 are drawn from the germline V gene: LGHNA, YSLEER. In its sample, this clonotype was seen a few times. The antigen it recognizes is unknown. Base quality data are lacking; no much larger clone is found one base away. Read against the paper, the sample's treatment or condition label means: in vitro stimulation with specific CMV peptide epitopes to enrich CMV-specific T cells. Summary of the overall study and its limitations: In both this cohort and an independent cohort of over 350 donors, the cumulative frequency of public TCR beta family members distinguished carriers of CMV infection plus the relevant HLA type. The ex vivo response was dominated by HLA-C-restricted CMV-specific TCR beta clonotypes, and the single most frequent clonotype in two of eight donors was supplied by these HLA-C-restricted clonotypes.

For sequencing, an Illumina HiSeq 1500 was employed. The raw public data were reprocessed by TCRdb itself: fastp quality trimming at Q25, MiXCR clonotype calling, in-frame beta chains only. Rows merge per CDR3 protein into single entries with the most common DNA and genes. Recorded for this sample are 900,000 to 950,000 distinct CDR3 sequences; around 32% of them occurred a single time. The ten largest account for roughly 12% of the sample. The material sequenced was cultured CD8+ T cells from PBMCs, taken from culture after CMV antigen stimulation. The chain links TRBV4-3 with TRBJ1-2; 8 bases in the middle match TRBD1. The clonotype was recovered from a human donor in good health (CMV status not recorded). Some clones in this sample may be carry-over from other donors' samples. The CDR3 reads as follows: CASSEGYRGDYGYTF. Read as DNA, the sequence is TGCGCCAGCAGCGAGGGCTACAGGGGGGACTATGGCTACACCTTC.